This TCR beta chain was captured in a study of blood T cell repertoires in COVID-19. In the study overall: The study drew acute and convalescent COVID-19 samples from the United States, Italy and Spain. Sources were T cells, B-cell-depleted T cells, or PBMCs; the material itself was cDNA or gDNA.

Assay used: immunoSEQ multiplex PCR; TCRdb lists only in-frame clones, some missing. The repertoire holds about 240,000 clones, with approximately 83% as singletons. Individuals aged roughly 18 to 90 years were recruited from approximately 22 US areas. Participant reports of clinical history set cohort assignment. The CDR3 contains 15 residues. J was trimmed by 5 bases and V by 1 base; bases with no gene match: 8. Germline V gene data show CDR1 as SGHRS and CDR2 as YFSETQ. The sequencing input was PBMCs or T cells enriched from blood (not recorded which). This TCR was recovered from a woman between 40 and 50 years old with acute COVID-19. The rearrangement links TRBV5-1 to TRBJ2-7; 8 bases align to TRBD1. In DNA form, the CDR3 reads TGCGCCAGCAGCTTGTTCGGACAGGGTTTACACGAGCAGTACTTC. Its translation is CASSLFGQGLHEQYF.